A single sample gave rise to the 25 T cell receptor beta chains below, sequenced in a study of blood T cell repertoires in COVID-19. Sequencing was performed with immunoSEQ multiplex PCR; in TCRdb, only in-frame clones are kept and a portion is missing. The repertoire holds about 330,000 clones, roughly nine tenths seen once, with around 5.9% in the top ten. Source material: PBMCs or T cells enriched from blood (not recorded which). The source is a woman in her thirties who had recovered from COVID-19.

CDR3 sequence reads: CASSLEGVGTSGEYEQFF. The CDR3 coding sequence is TGTGCCAGCAGCTTAGAGGGGGTTGGGACTAGCGGGGAGTATGAGCAGTTCTTC. The J gene is TRBJ2-1, the V gene TRBV11-3, with TRBD2 matching over 13 bases. V shed 0 bases, J shed 8 bases, and the junction held 10 bases outside the gene matches. Germline-derived CDR1 and CDR2 are SGHNT and YENEEA. The CDR3 spans 18 residues.

The chain carries TRBV30 and TRBJ1-2; perhaps TRBD1 as D (6 bases). The CDR3 spans 13 residues. Germline CDR1 and CDR2: GTSNPN and SVGIG (reference sequence). Trimming took 3 bases from V and 8 from J, leaving 16 bases between them. The DNA of the CDR3 is TGTGCCTGGAGGGACACAGGGTCCGGGGGCTACACCTTC. Protein: CAWRDTGSGGYTF.

The chain is built from TRBV7-2 and TRBJ2-1; D is unresolved. The CDR3 runs 13 residues. Germline CDR1 reads SGHTA; CDR2 reads FQGNSA. Trimming pared 4 bases from V and 4 bases from J, leaving 8 bases between. DNA of the CDR3: TGTGCCAGCAGCTCCGAGCTATACAATGAGCAGTTCTTC. This codes for CASSSELYNEQFF.

The rearrangement links TRBV6-5 to TRBJ2-2, with D perhaps TRBD1 (5 bases). CDR3 length equals 13 residues. CDR1 and CDR2 (germline): MNHEY, SVGAGI. V lost 8 bases, J lost 6 bases, and 13 bases lay in between. CDR3 coding DNA: TGTGCCAGCGGGGCGGCGTTGGCCGGGGAGCTGTTTTTT. This codes for CASGAALAGELFF.

The chain has TRBV10-1 and TRBJ1-4; 8 nucleotides line up with TRBD1. CDR3 size: 14 residues. J gave up 7 bases and V 4 bases, and 5 bases lay outside the gene matches. Germline V gene data show CDR1 as WNHNN and CDR2 as SYGVQD (reference sequence). The CDR3 here is CASSVDRAGEKLFF. The CDR3 DNA sequence: TGCGCCAGCAGTGTGGACAGGGCGGGTGAAAAACTGTTTTTT.

This clone appeared once. The rearrangement links TRBV4-2 to TRBJ1-3, with a tentative D call TRBD1 (5 bases). There are 15 residues in the CDR3. Trimming took off 4 bases at V and 8 bases at J, with 18 bases between the two ends. CDR1 and CDR2 (germline): LGHNA, YNFKEQ. In nucleotides, the CDR3 is TGTGCCAGCAGCCGCCGGCAGGGTAAGGATGACACCATATATTTT. This encodes CASSRRQGKDDTIYF.

In its sample, this clone was seen once. The rearrangement links TRBV30 to TRBJ2-2; 10 positions agree with TRBD2. CDR1 and CDR2 from the germline V gene are GTSNPN and SVGIG (reference sequence). This CDR3 region has 18 residues. V gave up 1 base and J gave up 2 bases; unmatched junction bases: 10. The CDR3 spells CAWSGYDSGGKNTGELFF. CDR3 sequence (DNA): TGTGCCTGGAGTGGATACGATAGCGGGGGGAAAAACACCGGGGAGCTGTTTTTT.

V and J are TRBV3-1 (or the pseudogene TRBV3-2) and TRBJ1-6; weak D call: TRBD1 (6 bases). CDR1 and CDR2 (germline): LGHDT, YNNKEL (reference sequence). CDR3 length: 16 amino acids. V was pared by 5 bases and J by 7 bases, with 18 bases between. The CDR3 loop reads CASSTQLQGGNSPLHF. For the CDR3, the DNA is TGTGCCAGCAGCACCCAGCTACAGGGCGGGAATTCACCCCTCCACTTT.

The rearrangement links TRBV7-2 to TRBJ1-2; TRBD1 aligns across 10 bases. The germline CDR1 and CDR2 sequences are SGHTA and FQGNSA. J gave up 3 bases and V 5 bases, and 6 bases lay outside the gene matches. There are 15 residues in the CDR3. This CDR3 reads CASSPGTGVYYGYTF. The CDR3 DNA sequence: TGTGCCAGCAGCCCCGGGACAGGGGTTTACTATGGCTACACCTTC.

The CDR3 sequence is CASSPSGVSNTEAFF. CDR3 nucleotides: TGTGCCAGCTCACCATCCGGGGTCTCGAACACTGAAGCTTTCTTT. This sequence joins TRBV18 and TRBJ1-1; D is ambiguous. Trimming shortened V by 2 bases and J by 1 base, and 11 bases separated the two germline ends. Germline V lookup: CDR1 KGHSH, CDR2 LQKENI. The CDR3 is 15 residues long.

The V and J genes are TRBV21-1 and TRBJ1-5; the D call TRBD1 from the table was never checked on the DNA. TRBV21-1 is a listed pseudogene. The CDR3 contains 21 residues. The CDR3 DNA is TGTGCCAGCAGCAAATTCAAAGGTCGGACAGGGGATAGGTATAGCAATCAGCCCCAGCATTTT. As protein: CASSKFKGRTGDRYSNQPQHF.

This chain connects TRBV7-6 to TRBJ1-1; perhaps TRBD1 as D (5 bases). The ends were cut back, 3 bases at V and 1 base at J, with 6 bases in the middle. The CDR3 is 13 residues long. CDR1 is SGHVS and CDR2 is FNYEAQ in the germline V gene. Here the CDR3 DNA reads TGTGCCAGCAGCTTGGACACGAACACTGAAGCTTTCTTT. Protein product: CASSLDTNTEAFF. Complete variable domain (other parts from reference TRBV7-6 and TRBJ1-1): GAGVSQSPRYKVTKRGQDVALRCDPISGHVSLYWYRQALGQGPEFLTYFNYEAQQDKSGLPNDRFSAERPEGSISTLTIQRTEQRDSAMYRCASSLDTNTEAFFGQGTRLTVV.

This sequence joins TRBV30 and TRBJ1-5; 9 nucleotides align to TRBD1. CDR1 is GTSNPN and CDR2 is SVGIG in the germline V gene (reference sequence). The trim removed 4 bases at V and 6 bases at J, leaving 7 bases unmatched. This CDR3 region has 14 residues. This CDR3 is CAWNPQGAGQPQHF. CDR3 coding DNA: TGTGCCTGGAATCCACAGGGGGCTGGTCAGCCCCAGCATTTT.

V and J are TRBV11-2 and TRBJ2-3, with TRBD1 as a possible D gene (5 bases). V was cut by 6 bases and J by 2 bases, with 12 bases left in between. Per germline, CDR1 SGHAT and CDR2 FQNNGV. The CDR3 spans 14 residues. CDR3 residues: CASRPNRITDTQYF. The DNA for the CDR3 is TGTGCCAGCAGACCCAACAGGATCACAGATACGCAGTATTTT.

The gene calls are TRBV13 and TRBJ2-2; tentatively, D is TRBD1 (5 bases). Trimming removed 5 bases from V and 0 bases from J, with 31 bases in between. This CDR3 contains 22 residues. In germline, CDR1 is PRHDT, CDR2 FYEKMQ (reference sequence). The CDR3 loop reads CASSLKPKPGQAPSSNTGELFF. The CDR3 nucleotides read TGTGCCAGCAGCCTAAAACCCAAACCAGGGCAGGCCCCCTCGTCGAACACCGGGGAGCTGTTTTTT. Looking up the rest from reference TRBV13 and TRBJ2-2 gives the full variable domain: AAGVIQSPRHLIKEKRETATLKCYPIPRHDTVYWYQQGPGQDPQFLISFYEKMQSDKGSIPDRFSAQQFSDYHSELNMSSLELGDSALYFCASSLKPKPGQAPSSNTGELFFGEGSRLTVL.

The chain employs TRBV14 and TRBJ1-2; no reliable D call. The CDR3 has 15 amino acids. V was cut by 1 base and J by 4 bases, with 13 bases left in between. Looked up from germline, CDR1 is SGHDN and CDR2 is FVKESK. CDR3: CASSQAGGLGYGYTF. The CDR3 DNA follows: TGTGCCAGCAGCCAAGCGGGTGGTTTGGGCTATGGCTACACCTTC.

This chain joins TRBV11-1 and TRBJ1-1; TRBD1 is a possible D gene (6 bases). This CDR3 region has 15 residues. In germline, CDR1 is SGHAT, CDR2 FQDESV (reference sequence). V was pared by 6 bases and J by 0 bases, with 14 bases between. The CDR3 region is CASRRGAAMNTEAFF. The CDR3 DNA reads TGTGCCAGCAGGCGGGGGGCAGCCATGAACACTGAAGCTTTCTTT.

This rearrangement joins TRBV2 to TRBJ1-4; tentatively, D is TRBD1 (6 bases). CDR1 and CDR2 from the germline V gene are SNHLY and FYNNEI. The CDR3 sequence is 14 residues long. The V gene lost 5 bases and the J gene lost 5 bases, with 12 bases spanning the gap. CDR3 region: CASSRQAGNEKLFF. CDR3 coding DNA: TGTGCCAGCAGTCGACAGGCAGGCAATGAAAAACTGTTTTTT. The whole variable domain, filled in from reference TRBV2 and TRBJ1-4, reads EPEVTQTPSHQVTQMGQEVILRCVPISNHLYFYWYRQILGQKVEFLVSFYNNEISEKSEIFDDQFSVERPDGSNFTLKIRSTKLEDSAMYFCASSRQAGNEKLFFGSGTQLSVL.

This chain uses TRBV7-2 with TRBJ2-4; tentatively, D is TRBD2 (5 bases). The CDR3 has 16 amino acids. Germline CDR1 and CDR2: SGHTA and FQGNSA. V dropped 3 bases and J dropped 0 bases, with 12 bases sitting between them. In DNA form, the CDR3 reads TGTGCCAGCAGCTTGCGGGTAAGGCTAGCCAAAAACATTCAGTACTTC. This codes for CASSLRVRLAKNIQYF.

V usage is TRBV7-3 and J usage is TRBJ2-1, with D perhaps TRBD1 (6 bases). Trimming took 5 bases from V and 7 from J, leaving 12 bases between them. The germline V gene encodes CDR1 SGHTA and CDR2 FQGTGA. The CDR3 runs 13 residues. The CDR3 sequence: CASSQGQGNEQFF. For the CDR3, the DNA is TGTGCCAGCAGCCAAGGGCAGGGGAATGAGCAGTTCTTC. The variable domain in full, completed from reference TRBV7-3 and TRBJ2-1, reads GAGVSQTPSNKVTEKGKYVELRCDPISGHTALYWYRQSLGQGPEFLIYFQGTGAADDSGLPNDRFFAVRPEGSVSTLKIQRTERGDSAVYLCASSQGQGNEQFFGPGTRLTVL.

The rearrangement uses TRBV5-4 and TRBJ1-1, with D possibly TRBD1 on 6 matching bases. The V and J ends lost 4 bases and 11 bases respectively, with 21 bases between them. The CDR3 contains 14 residues. Germline CDR1 is SGHNT and CDR2 is YYREEE (reference sequence). DNA of the CDR3: TGTGCCAGCAGCCTACGGACAGCCACTAGCGACGCTTTCTTT. Amino acid sequence: CASSLRTATSDAFF.

The chain employs TRBV30 and TRBJ2-3; 7 bases fit TRBD2. The germline V gene has CDR1 GTSNPN and CDR2 SVGIG (reference sequence). With V trimmed by 5 bases and J by 6 bases, 14 bases remained unmatched. This CDR3 is 15 amino acids long. CDR3 protein: CAWQALAGRGDTQYF. CDR3 in DNA: TGTGCCTGGCAGGCCTTGGCGGGGCGGGGGGATACGCAGTATTTT.

This clone was detected only once. The V gene is TRBV9, the J gene TRBJ1-1; maybe TRBD1 (5 bases). The germline V gene has CDR1 SGDLS and CDR2 YYNGEE. The CDR3 is made up of 15 amino acids. Trimming took off 4 bases at V and 6 bases at J, with 19 bases between the two ends. The CDR3 coding sequence is TGTGCCAGCAGCTTGGGGAGGGGAGCCTTAGCTGAAGCTTTCTTT. Residues: CASSLGRGALAEAFF.

J is TRBJ1-2 and V is TRBV27; D possibly corresponds to TRBD1 (6 bases). Trimming stripped 4 bases from V and 0 bases from J, with 12 bases between. The CDR3 totals 15 residues. Germline lookup yields CDR1 MNHEY and CDR2 SMNVEV (reference sequence). CDR3: CASSSRGGSNYGYTF. Written as DNA, the CDR3 is TGTGCCAGCAGTTCGAGGGGGGGTTCTAACTATGGCTACACCTTC.

The chain recombines TRBV6-5 with TRBJ1-6; D unresolved. V lost 8 bases, J lost 0 bases, and 8 bases lay in between. This CDR3 comprises 14 residues. The germline V gene has CDR1 MNHEY and CDR2 SVGAGI. The CDR3 DNA sequence: TGTGCCAGCGTGGTGAGCTCCTATAATTCACCCCTCCACTTT. Its translation: CASVVSSYNSPLHF.